This record looks at one T cell receptor (beta chain) sequence and its context. What it binds is unknown. V was clipped by 0 bases and J by 5 bases; unmatched bases: 9. This CDR3 has 17 amino acids. The source of the sample is a study of T cell responses to AZD1222 COVID-19 vaccine. Assay used: immunoSEQ multiplex PCR; TCRdb lists only in-frame clones, some missing. The sample has about 83,000 clones, around 89% seen once. Study conclusions and caveats: Repertoires were sampled only after the peak T cell response.

This sample comprised peripheral blood, obtained on day 0 of AZD1222 vaccination. This chain connects TRBV5-3 to TRBJ2-1; 9 bases map to TRBD1. TRBV5-3 is placed among ORFs of uncertain function. The clonotype originates from an adult in good health. The CDR3 loop reads CARSLALQDRGDNEQFF. In DNA, the CDR3 is TGTGCCAGAAGCTTGGCCCTTCAGGACAGGGGTGACAATGAGCAGTTCTTC.